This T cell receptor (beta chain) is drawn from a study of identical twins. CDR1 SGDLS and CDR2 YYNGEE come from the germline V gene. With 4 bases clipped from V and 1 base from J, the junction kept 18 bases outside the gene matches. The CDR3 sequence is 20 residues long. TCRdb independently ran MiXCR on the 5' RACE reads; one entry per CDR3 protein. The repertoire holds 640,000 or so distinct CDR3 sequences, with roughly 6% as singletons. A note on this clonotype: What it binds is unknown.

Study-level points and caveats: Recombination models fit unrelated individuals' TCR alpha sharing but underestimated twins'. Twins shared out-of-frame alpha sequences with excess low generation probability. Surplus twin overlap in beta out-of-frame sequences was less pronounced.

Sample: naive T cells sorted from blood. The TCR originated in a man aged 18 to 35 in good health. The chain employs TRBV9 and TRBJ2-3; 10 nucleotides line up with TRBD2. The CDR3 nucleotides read TGTGCCAGCAGCACCCGAAATACCAGCGGGAGGGCCGTTGGCACAGATACGCAGTATTTT. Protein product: CASSTRNTSGRAVGTDTQYF.